The clone carrying this T cell receptor (beta chain) was seen ten or more times. This record belongs to a study of neurological immune-mediated disorders. TCRdb re-called the 5' RACE reads with MiXCR, one entry per CDR3 protein. The profile shows some 46,000 distinct CDR3 sequences, 10% of them singletons. Trimming pared 1 base from V and 7 bases from J, leaving 10 bases between. CDR3 size: 12 residues. CDR1 is DFQATT and CDR2 is SNEGSKA in the germline V gene (reference sequence). Input material: PBMCs. This TCR was sampled from a man aged 65 to 79 with HTLV-1-associated myelopathy (HAM/TSP). The chain has TRBV20-1 and TRBJ1-2; D unclear. DNA of the CDR3: TGCAGTGCTAGAGCGGGCCCGAGTGGCTACACCTTC. Protein sequence: CSARAGPSGYTF.